This T cell receptor beta chain was captured in a study of Graves' ophthalmopathy and Graves' hyperthyroidism. At the level of the study: Peripheral blood samples were taken at initial diagnosis, before any treatment. Study-wide findings and caveats: Blood samples also showed most expanded thyroid clonotypes exceeding 0.001 frequency.

Those donors who had ophthalmopathy presented with moderate-to-severe activity, a CAS of ≥3, a NOSPECS of ≥4 and a duration under 3 months. The CDR3 has 14 residues. Germline V CDR1 and CDR2: SGHTA, FQGNSA. To note about this clonotype: Its antigen is still unknown. A read error is possible here, since a much larger clone lies one base away.

Amplification of TCR beta CDR3 regions used RNA transcripts. After a first-round RT-PCR with HTBI primers, a second-round multiplex PCR was run. TCRdb redid the calling of the multiplex PCR reads with MiXCR, one entry per CDR3 protein. The data hold about 740,000 distinct CDR3 sequences, with 40% observed a single time. Source material: peripheral blood. The TCR comes from an adult man with Graves' ophthalmopathy. V and J are TRBV7-2 and TRBJ2-5, with D tentatively TRBD2 (6 bases). CDR3 amino acids: CASSFTGVEEAQYF. The CDR3 nucleotides are TGTGCCAGCAGCTTCACGGGGGTCGAAGAGGCCCAGTACTTC.